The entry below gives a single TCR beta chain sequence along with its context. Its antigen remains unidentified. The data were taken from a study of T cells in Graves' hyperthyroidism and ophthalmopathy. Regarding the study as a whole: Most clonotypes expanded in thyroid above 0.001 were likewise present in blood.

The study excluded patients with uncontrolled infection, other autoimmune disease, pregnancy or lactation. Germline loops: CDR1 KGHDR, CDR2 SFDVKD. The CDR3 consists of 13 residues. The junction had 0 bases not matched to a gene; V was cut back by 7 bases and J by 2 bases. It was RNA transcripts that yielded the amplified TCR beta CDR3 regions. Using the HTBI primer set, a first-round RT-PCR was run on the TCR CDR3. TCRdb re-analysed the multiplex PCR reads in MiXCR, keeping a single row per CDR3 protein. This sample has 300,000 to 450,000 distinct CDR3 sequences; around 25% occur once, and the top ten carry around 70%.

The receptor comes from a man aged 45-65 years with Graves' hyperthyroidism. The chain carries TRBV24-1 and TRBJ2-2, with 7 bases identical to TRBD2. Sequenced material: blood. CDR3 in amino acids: CATRTSNTGELFF. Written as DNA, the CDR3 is TGTGCCACCAGGACTAGCAACACCGGGGAGCTGTTTTTT.